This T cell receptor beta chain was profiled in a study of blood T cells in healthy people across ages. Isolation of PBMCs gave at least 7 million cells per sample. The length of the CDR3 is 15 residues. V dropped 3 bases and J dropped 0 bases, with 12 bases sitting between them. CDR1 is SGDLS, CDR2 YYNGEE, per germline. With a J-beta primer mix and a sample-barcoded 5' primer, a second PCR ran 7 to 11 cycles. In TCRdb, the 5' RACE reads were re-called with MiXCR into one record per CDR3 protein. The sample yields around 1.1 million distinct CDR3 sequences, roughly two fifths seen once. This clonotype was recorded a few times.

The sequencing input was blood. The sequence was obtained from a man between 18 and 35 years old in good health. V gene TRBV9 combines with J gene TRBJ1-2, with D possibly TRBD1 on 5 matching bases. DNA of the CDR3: TGTGCCAGCAGCGGAGGGACCGTTTCTAACTATGGCTACACCTTC. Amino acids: CASSGGTVSNYGYTF.